This TCR beta chain was obtained from a study of T cell changes during pregnancy in multiple sclerosis. The CDR3 length is 14 residues. CDR1 and CDR2 from the germline V gene are SEHNR and FQNEAQ (reference sequence). After removal of 5 bases from V and 4 bases from J, the junction contained 3 bases not matched to a gene. The table came from immunoSEQ multiplex PCR; TCRdb's copy has only in-frame clones and leaves some out. The sample lists approximately 97,000 clones, approximately 90% seen once, with approximately 0.76% in the top ten. This TCR was sampled from a female donor in good health, enrolled as a control in a pregnancy study. The chain is built from TRBV7-9 and TRBJ1-4; 8 bases map to TRBD1. The starting material was peripheral blood, obtained in the second trimester of pregnancy. CDR3 residues: CASSPQGGNEKLFF. In DNA form, the CDR3 reads TGTGCCAGCAGCCCACAGGGGGGTAATGAAAAACTGTTTTTT.